Listed below are T cell receptor beta chains from one sample, sequenced in a study of cytomegalovirus exposure and HLA in healthy donors. The protocol was immunoSEQ multiplex PCR, while the TCRdb copy is restricted to in-frame clones and leaves out a portion. This sample's table has 65,000 to 95,000 clones. Sequenced material: PBMCs. The receptors were gathered from a female donor in good health and CMV-seropositive. The CDR3 runs from the conserved cysteine through the conserved F or W. D genes are given only for firm matches.

J	V	D	DNA	CDR3
TRBJ2-7	TRBV6-1	-	TGTGCCAGCAGTGTCTCCTCCTACGAGCAGTACTTC	CASSVSSYEQYF
TRBJ2-3	TRBV25-1	-	TGTGCCAGCAGTTCCATCCTCTCACAAGTAGATACGCAGTATTTT	CASSSILSQVDTQYF
TRBJ2-3	TRBV5-8	-	TGTGCCAGCAGCTTGGGCCTAGGTGGCCCCACAGATACGCAGTATTTT	CASSLGLGGPTDTQYF
TRBJ1-2	TRBV6-1	-	TGTGCCAGCAGTGCAGGGGTCCGTCCCAGGGCCAACTATGGCTACACCTTC	CASSAGVRPRANYGYTF
TRBJ1-1	TRBV12-5	-	TGTGCTAGTGGTTTGGGGAGAGGGACTGAAGCTTTCTTT	CASGLGRGTEAFF
TRBJ2-1	TRBV7-8	-	TGTGCCAGCAGCCTACAACACGGGACTCAAAACAATGAGCAGTTCTTC	CASSLQHGTQNNEQFF
TRBJ2-6	TRBV7-9	TRBD1	TGTGCCAGCAGCTCCGGGACAGGGCCCTCTGGGGCCAACGTCCTGACTTTC	CASSSGTGPSGANVLTF
TRBJ1-1	TRBV19	TRBD1	TGTGCCAGTAGTATCGGGACAGCGAACACTGAAGCTTTCTTT	CASSIGTANTEAFF
TRBJ1-1	TRBV28	TRBD1	TGTGCCAGCCGAACAGGGGGGCGGACTGAAGCTTTCTTT	CASRTGGRTEAFF
TRBJ2-2	TRBV5-4	TRBD2	TGTGCCAGCAGCTCCCGTGCTAGCGGTAACACCGGGGAGCTGTTTTTT	CASSSRASGNTGELFF
TRBJ2-3	TRBV28	TRBD2	TGTGCCAGCAGTTTGGGGGGGATGATCACAGATACGCAGTATTTT	CASSLGGMITDTQYF
TRBJ2-7	TRBV7-2	-	TGTGCCAGCAGCTTAGATTACACTAGCTACGAGCAGTACTTC	CASSLDYTSYEQYF
TRBJ2-7	TRBV7-9	-	TGTGCCAGCAGCTTACTGACAGGTTACGAGCAGTACTTC	CASSLLTGYEQYF
TRBJ2-2	TRBV7-2	-	TGTGCCAGCAGCTTACCACGAGCCGGGGAGCTGTTTTTT	CASSLPRAGELFF
TRBJ2-7	TRBV14	-	TGTGCCAGCAGCCAAAGCCACGAGCAGTACTTC	CASSQSHEQYF
TRBJ1-6	TRBV4-3	-	TGCGCCAGCAGCCACAGTTACCCAAACTCCTATAATTCACCCCTCCACTTT	CASSHSYPNSYNSPLHF
TRBJ2-5	TRBV10-2	-	TGCGCCAGCAGTTCTTTCGCAGTTCAAGAGACCCAGTACTTC	CASSSFAVQETQYF
TRBJ2-6	TRBV6-5	-	TGTGCCAGCAGTTACGGGTCAGGGGCTGGGGCCAACGTCCTGACTTTC	CASSYGSGAGANVLTF
TRBJ1-1	TRBV7-9	-	TGTGCCAGCAGCTTAGGACAGATGAACACTGAAGCTTTCTTT	CASSLGQMNTEAFF
TRBJ1-4	TRBV4-3	TRBD1	TGCGCCAGCAGCCAAGCCGGGACAGCTTTTAGAAAACTGTTTTTT	CASSQAGTAFRKLFF
TRBJ2-7	TRBV7-9	TRBD2	TGTGCCAGCAGCTTAGGGCTAGCGGGTAGCTCCTACGAGCAGTACTTC	CASSLGLAGSSYEQYF
TRBJ1-5	TRBV18	TRBD1	TGTGCCAGCTGGACAGGGGAAAGGAATCAGCCCCAGCATTTT	CASWTGERNQPQHF
TRBJ2-3	TRBV5-6	-	TGTGCCAGCAGCTTTAACTCAGGGCCAGATACGCAGTATTTT	CASSFNSGPDTQYF
TRBJ1-5	TRBV4-1	-	TGCGCCAGCAGCCCTGACAGGAACACGTATAGCAATCAGCCCCAGCATTTT	CASSPDRNTYSNQPQHF
TRBJ2-5	TRBV19	-	TGTGCCAGTAGTCCGGACTTCCAAGAGACCCAGTACTTC	CASSPDFQETQYF
TRBJ2-1	TRBV5-1	TRBD2	TGCGCCAGCAGCCAGGCCGGGACTAGCGGGAGGAGTCTCTACAATGAGCAGTTCTTC	CASSQAGTSGRSLYNEQFF
TRBJ1-5	TRBV5-1	TRBD1	TGCGCCAGCAGCTTGGACCGGGACAGGGGGCTTCTCTCTAGCAATCAGCCCCAGCATTTT	CASSLDRDRGLLSSNQPQHF
TRBJ2-7	TRBV9	TRBD1	TGTGCCAGCAGCCTAGGACAGGGGAAAGGCGAGCAGTACTTC	CASSLGQGKGEQYF
TRBJ1-1	TRBV11-2	-	TGTGCCAGCAGCTTAGAGGGCATCATGAACACTGAAGCTTTCTTT	CASSLEGIMNTEAFF
TRBJ2-7	TRBV23-1	-	TGCGCCAGCAGTCCCGAATGGGACGGAGGGGATTACGAGCAGTACTTC	CASSPEWDGGDYEQYF
TRBJ2-2	TRBV28	-	TGTGCCAGCCAATCTCCGGGAAGGGACACCGGGGAGCTGTTTTTT	CASQSPGRDTGELFF
TRBJ2-5	TRBV6-6	-	TGTGCCAGCAGTTTATGGGGCCCAGAGACCCAGTACTTC	CASSLWGPETQYF
TRBJ2-5	TRBV5-1	TRBD2	TGCGCCAGCAGCTTGGTCGCGTCTAGCGGGGAGACCCAGTACTTC	CASSLVASSGETQYF
TRBJ2-5	TRBV7-8	-	TGTGCCAGCAGCTCCAAAACCTCCGGGATCCCGGGAGAGCAAGAGACCCAGTACTTC	CASSSKTSGIPGEQETQYF
TRBJ1-4	TRBV7-9	-	TGTGCCAGCAGCTTAGTAGCTGGCCTAGATGAAAAACTGTTTTTT	CASSLVAGLDEKLFF
TRBJ1-4	TRBV25-1	-	TGTGCCAGCAGTTCGTATGAAAAACTGTTTTTT	CASSSYEKLFF
TRBJ2-7	TRBV27	TRBD1	TGTGCCAGCAGTTCCCGACAGGGGGCAAAAAACGAGCAGTACTTC	CASSSRQGAKNEQYF
TRBJ2-5	TRBV7-9	TRBD2	TGTGCCAGCAGCTCCAGGACTAGTAGGGAGACCCAGTACTTC	CASSSRTSRETQYF
TRBJ2-1	TRBV29-1	-	TGCAGCGTGGCCCAGGTGGATGAGCAGTTCTTC	CSVAQVDEQFF
TRBJ2-5	TRBV30	-	TGTGCCTGGAGGGGACAACAAGAGACCCAGTACTTC	CAWRGQQETQYF
TRBJ2-3	TRBV5-1	-	TGCGCCAGCAGCCAAGGGGATTTGGGTACAGATACGCAGTATTTT	CASSQGDLGTDTQYF
TRBJ1-2	TRBV7-3	TRBD1	TGTGCCAGCAGCGTCGGACAGGGCCCTAACTATGGCTACACCTTC	CASSVGQGPNYGYTF
TRBJ2-3	TRBV7-3	-	TGTGCCAGCAGCTTACGGGGGACCACAGATACGCAGTATTTT	CASSLRGTTDTQYF
TRBJ1-5	TRBV27	-	TGTGCCAGCAGTTTATTGGGCAGTGATCAGCCCCAGCATTTT	CASSLLGSDQPQHF
TRBJ1-2	TRBV15	TRBD1	TGTGCCACCAGCAGAGATCTACGGAGGGACAGAAACTATGGCTGCACCTTC	CATSRDLRRDRNYGCTF
TRBJ2-1	TRBV4-2	-	TGTGCCAGCAGCCAAGATGACTCAGGGGTCGGTGAGCAGTTCTTC	CASSQDDSGVGEQFF
TRBJ2-3	TRBV5-1	-	TGCGCCAGCAGCTTGCCGGAGGGAGGCACAGATACGCAGTATTTT	CASSLPEGGTDTQYF